This TCR beta chain was captured in a study of T cell responses to AZD1222 COVID-19 vaccine. Study details: The study pooled second doses at about 4 or about 12 weeks. Study-wide points: Without day 14 samples, only post-peak T cell repertoires were studied.

As for this clone: Its antigen is currently unknown.

Sequencing used immunoSEQ multiplex PCR; TCRdb keeps in-frame clones, though not all of them. The sample lists roughly 140,000 clones; around 91% were seen once. V lost 1 base and J lost 0, with 11 bases in between. This CDR3 contains 16 residues. Germline CDR1 is SGDLS and CDR2 is YYNGEE. The TCR comes from an adult in good health. The chain links TRBV9 to TRBJ2-1, with unresolved D. The sequences come from peripheral blood, collected on day 0 of AZD1222 vaccination. CDR3 residues: CASSVSGRSSYNEQFF. The CDR3 DNA reads TGTGCCAGCAGCGTAAGTGGCCGCAGCTCCTACAATGAGCAGTTCTTC.